This T cell receptor beta chain was sequenced during a study of blood T cell repertoires in COVID-19. Per germline, CDR1 SNHLY and CDR2 FYNNEI. V was trimmed by 7 bases and J by 0 bases, leaving 11 bases between them. The CDR3 has 14 residues. Some clones are missing from TCRdb's copy, which holds only in-frame ones; the method was immunoSEQ multiplex PCR. Of roughly 14,000 clones in the sample, roughly nine tenths were seen once. V usage is TRBV2 and J usage is TRBJ2-3; maybe TRBD1 (6 bases). The sequenced material came from peripheral blood. This TCR derives from a woman older than 75 with COVID-19, enrolled during active disease. CDR3 in amino acids: CASTPQGSTDTQYF. The CDR3 nucleotides read TGTGCCAGCACTCCACAGGGTAGCACAGATACGCAGTATTTT.